This TCR beta chain originates from a study of blood T cells in healthy people across ages. Together with a sample-barcoded 5' primer, a J-beta primer mix was included in a second PCR lasting roughly 6 to 12 cycles. Each CDR3 protein is one row after TCRdb ran MiXCR on the 5' RACE reads. The data contain about 1,400,000 distinct CDR3 sequences, around 59% of them singletons. With V trimmed by 0 bases and J by 5 bases, 8 bases remained unmatched. Germline V gives CDR1 LGHNA, CDR2 YNFKEQ. The CDR3 has 17 residues. It was approximately 9 milliliters of peripheral blood that were drawn from each donor. This clonotype originated in a young man in good health. Source material: blood. V and J are TRBV4-2 and TRBJ2-5; 11 bases align to TRBD2. The CDR3 reads CASSQEGSGGAVETQYF. The CDR3 DNA reads TGTGCCAGCAGCCAAGAGGGTAGCGGGGGGGCCGTCGAGACCCAGTACTTC.